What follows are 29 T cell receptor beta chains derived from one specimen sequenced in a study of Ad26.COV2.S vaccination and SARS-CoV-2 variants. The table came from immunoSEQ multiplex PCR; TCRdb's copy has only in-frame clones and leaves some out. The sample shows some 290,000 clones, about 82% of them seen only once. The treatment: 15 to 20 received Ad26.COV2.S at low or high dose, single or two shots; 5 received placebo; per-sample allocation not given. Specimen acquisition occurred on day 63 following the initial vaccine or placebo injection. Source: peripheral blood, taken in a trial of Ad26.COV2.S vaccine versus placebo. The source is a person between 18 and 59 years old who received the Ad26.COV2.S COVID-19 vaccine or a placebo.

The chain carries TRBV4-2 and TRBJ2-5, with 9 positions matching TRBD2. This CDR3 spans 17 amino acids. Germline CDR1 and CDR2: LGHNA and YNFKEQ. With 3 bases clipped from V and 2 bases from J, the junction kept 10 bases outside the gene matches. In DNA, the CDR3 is TGTGCCAGCAGCCATGGGGCCAAAGCGGGGGGACAAGAGACCCAGTACTTC. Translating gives CASSHGAKAGGQETQYF.

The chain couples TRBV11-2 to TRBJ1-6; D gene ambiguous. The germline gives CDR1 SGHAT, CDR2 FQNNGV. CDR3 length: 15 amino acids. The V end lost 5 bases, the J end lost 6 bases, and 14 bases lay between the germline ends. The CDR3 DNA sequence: TGTGCCAGCAGCCCCCCTACATTGGCTAATTCACCCCTCCACTTT. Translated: CASSPPTLANSPLHF.

The CDR3 loop is CASSWVNQNYGYTF. The CDR3 DNA sequence: TGTGCCAGCAGCTGGGTTAATCAGAACTATGGCTACACCTTC. The chain joins TRBV5-6 to TRBJ1-2; D gene uncertain. CDR3 length: 14 residues. The germline V gene has CDR1 SGHDT and CDR2 YYEEEE. The V end was cut by 3 bases, the J end by 2 bases, with 11 bases between.

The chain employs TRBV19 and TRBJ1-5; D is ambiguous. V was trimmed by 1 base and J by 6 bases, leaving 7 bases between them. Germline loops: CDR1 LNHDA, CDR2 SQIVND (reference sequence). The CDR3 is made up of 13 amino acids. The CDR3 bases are TGTGCCAGTAGTATAGTGTTCACTCAGCCCCAGCATTTT. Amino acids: CASSIVFTQPQHF.

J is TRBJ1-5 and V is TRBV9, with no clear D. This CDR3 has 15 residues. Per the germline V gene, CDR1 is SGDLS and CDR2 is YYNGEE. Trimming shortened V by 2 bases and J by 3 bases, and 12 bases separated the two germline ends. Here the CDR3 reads CASSVGGMDNQPQHF. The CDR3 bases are TGTGCCAGCAGCGTCGGAGGGATGGACAATCAGCCCCAGCATTTT.

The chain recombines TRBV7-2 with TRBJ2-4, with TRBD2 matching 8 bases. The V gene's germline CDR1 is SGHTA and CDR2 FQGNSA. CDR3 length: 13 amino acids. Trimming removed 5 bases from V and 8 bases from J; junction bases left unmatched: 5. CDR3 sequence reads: CASSRGGWDIQYF. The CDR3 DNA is TGTGCCAGCAGCCGGGGGGGATGGGACATTCAGTACTTC.

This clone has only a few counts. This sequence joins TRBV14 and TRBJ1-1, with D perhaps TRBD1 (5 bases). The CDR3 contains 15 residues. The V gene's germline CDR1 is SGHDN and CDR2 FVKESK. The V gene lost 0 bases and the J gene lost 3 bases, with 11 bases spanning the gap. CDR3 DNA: TGTGCCAGCAGCCAAGAGGGACGGGGGTACACTGAAGCTTTCTTT. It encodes CASSQEGRGYTEAFF.

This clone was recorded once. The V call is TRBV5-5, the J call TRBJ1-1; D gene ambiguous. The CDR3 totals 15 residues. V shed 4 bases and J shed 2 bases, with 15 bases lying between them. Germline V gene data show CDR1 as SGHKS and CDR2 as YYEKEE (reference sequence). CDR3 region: CASSLAGRRNTEAFF. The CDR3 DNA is TGTGCCAGCAGCCTGGCCGGGCGACGAAACACTGAAGCTTTCTTT.

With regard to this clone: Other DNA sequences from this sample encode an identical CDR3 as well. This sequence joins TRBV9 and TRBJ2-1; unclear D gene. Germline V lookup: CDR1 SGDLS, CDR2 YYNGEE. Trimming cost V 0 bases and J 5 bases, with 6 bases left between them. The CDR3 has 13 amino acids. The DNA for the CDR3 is TGTGCCAGCAGCGTAGGGGGTAACAATGAGCAGTTCTTC. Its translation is CASSVGGNNEQFF.

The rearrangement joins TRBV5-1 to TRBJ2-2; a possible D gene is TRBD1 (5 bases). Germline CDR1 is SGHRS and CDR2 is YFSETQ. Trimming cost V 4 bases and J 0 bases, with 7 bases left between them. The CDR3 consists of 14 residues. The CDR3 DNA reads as TGCGCCAGCAGCCCGACAGCGAACACCGGGGAGCTGTTTTTT. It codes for CASSPTANTGELFF.

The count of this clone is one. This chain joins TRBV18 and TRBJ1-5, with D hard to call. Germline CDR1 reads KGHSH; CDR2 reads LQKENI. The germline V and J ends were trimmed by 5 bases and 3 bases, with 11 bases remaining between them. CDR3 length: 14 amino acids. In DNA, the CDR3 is TGTGCCAGCTCATCTACGGAGGCCAATCAGCCCCAGCATTTT. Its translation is CASSSTEANQPQHF.

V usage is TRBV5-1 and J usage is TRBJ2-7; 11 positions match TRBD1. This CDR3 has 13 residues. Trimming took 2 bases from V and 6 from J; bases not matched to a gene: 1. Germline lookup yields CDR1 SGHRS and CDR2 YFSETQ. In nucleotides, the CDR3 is TGCGCCAGCAGCTTAGGGACAGGGGGCGAGCAGTACTTC. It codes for CASSLGTGGEQYF.

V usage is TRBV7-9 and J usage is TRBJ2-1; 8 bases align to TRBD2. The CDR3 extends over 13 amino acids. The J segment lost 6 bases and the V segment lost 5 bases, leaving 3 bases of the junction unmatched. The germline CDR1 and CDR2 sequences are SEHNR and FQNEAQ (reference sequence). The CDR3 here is CASSPGTSNEQFF. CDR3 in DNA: TGTGCCAGCAGCCCGGGGACTAGCAATGAGCAGTTCTTC.

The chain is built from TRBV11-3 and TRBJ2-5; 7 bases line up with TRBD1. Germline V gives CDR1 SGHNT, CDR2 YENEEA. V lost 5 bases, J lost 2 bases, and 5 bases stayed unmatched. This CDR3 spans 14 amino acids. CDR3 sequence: CASSPVRGQETQYF. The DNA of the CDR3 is TGTGCCAGCAGCCCAGTCAGGGGGCAAGAGACCCAGTACTTC.

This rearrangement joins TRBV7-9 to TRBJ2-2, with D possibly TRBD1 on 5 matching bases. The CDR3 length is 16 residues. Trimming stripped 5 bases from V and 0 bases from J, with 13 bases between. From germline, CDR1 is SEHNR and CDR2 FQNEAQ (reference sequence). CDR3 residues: CASSPMGPANTGELFF. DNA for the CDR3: TGTGCCAGCAGCCCAATGGGGCCTGCGAACACCGGGGAGCTGTTTTTT. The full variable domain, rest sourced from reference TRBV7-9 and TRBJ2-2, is DTGVSQNPRHKITKRGQNVTFRCDPISEHNRLYWYRQTLGQGPEFLTYFQNEAQLEKSRLLSDRFSAERPKGSFSTLEIQRTEQGDSAMYLCASSPMGPANTGELFFGEGSRLTVL.

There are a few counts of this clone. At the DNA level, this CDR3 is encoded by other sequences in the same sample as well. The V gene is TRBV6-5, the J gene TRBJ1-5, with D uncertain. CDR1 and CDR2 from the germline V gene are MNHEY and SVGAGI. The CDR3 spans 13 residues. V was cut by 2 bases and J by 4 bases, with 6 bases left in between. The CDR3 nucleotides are TGTGCCAGCAGTTACCTGGGGAATCAGCCCCAGCATTTT. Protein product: CASSYLGNQPQHF.

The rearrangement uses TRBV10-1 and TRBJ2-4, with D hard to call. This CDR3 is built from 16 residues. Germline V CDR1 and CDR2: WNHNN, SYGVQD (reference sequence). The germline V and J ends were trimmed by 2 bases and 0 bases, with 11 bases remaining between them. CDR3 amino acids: CASSEPRQIAKNIQYF. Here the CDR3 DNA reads TGCGCCAGCAGTGAGCCGCGCCAGATAGCCAAAAACATTCAGTACTTC.

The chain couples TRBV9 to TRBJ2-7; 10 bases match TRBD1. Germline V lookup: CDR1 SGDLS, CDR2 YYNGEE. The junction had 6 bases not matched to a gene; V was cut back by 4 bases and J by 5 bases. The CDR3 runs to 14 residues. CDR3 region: CASSPRDRGNEQYF. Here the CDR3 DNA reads TGTGCCAGCAGCCCACGGGACAGGGGTAACGAGCAGTACTTC.

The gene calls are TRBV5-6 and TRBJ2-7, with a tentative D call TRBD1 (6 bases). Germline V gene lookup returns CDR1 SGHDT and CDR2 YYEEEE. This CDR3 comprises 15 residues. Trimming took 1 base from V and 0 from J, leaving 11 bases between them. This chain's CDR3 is CASSLQGTLSYEQYF. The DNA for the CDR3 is TGTGCCAGCAGCTTGCAGGGGACCCTCTCCTACGAGCAGTACTTC.

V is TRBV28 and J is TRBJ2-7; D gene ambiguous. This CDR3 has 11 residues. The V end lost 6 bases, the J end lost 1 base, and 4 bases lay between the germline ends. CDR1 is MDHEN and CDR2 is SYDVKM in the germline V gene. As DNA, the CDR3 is TGTGCCAGCAGGACTTCCTACGAGCAGTACTTC. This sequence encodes CASRTSYEQYF.

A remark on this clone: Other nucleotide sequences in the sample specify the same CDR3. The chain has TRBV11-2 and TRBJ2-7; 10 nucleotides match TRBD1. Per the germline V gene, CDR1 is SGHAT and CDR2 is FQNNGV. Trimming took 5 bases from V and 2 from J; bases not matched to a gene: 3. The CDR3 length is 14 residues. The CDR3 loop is CASSPGTGAYEQYF. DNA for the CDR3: TGTGCCAGCAGCCCGGGGACAGGGGCCTACGAGCAGTACTTC. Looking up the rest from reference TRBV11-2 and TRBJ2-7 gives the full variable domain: EAGVAQSPRYKIIEKRQSVAFWCNPISGHATLYWYQQILGQGPKLLIQFQNNGVVDDSQLPKDRFSAERLKGVDSTLKIQPAKLEDSAVYLCASSPGTGAYEQYFGPGTRLTVT.

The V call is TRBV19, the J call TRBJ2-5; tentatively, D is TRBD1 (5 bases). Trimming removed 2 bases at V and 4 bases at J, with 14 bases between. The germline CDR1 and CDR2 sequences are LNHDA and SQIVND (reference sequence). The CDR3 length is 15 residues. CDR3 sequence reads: CASSITAGLGETQYF. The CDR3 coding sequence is TGTGCCAGTAGTATAACGGCAGGGCTGGGAGAGACCCAGTACTTC.

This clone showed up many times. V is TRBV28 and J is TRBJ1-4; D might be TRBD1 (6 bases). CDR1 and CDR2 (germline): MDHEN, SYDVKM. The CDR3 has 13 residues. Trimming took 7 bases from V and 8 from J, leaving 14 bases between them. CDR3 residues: CASKGGGKEKLFF. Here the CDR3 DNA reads TGTGCCAGCAAAGGGGGAGGGAAAGAAAAACTGTTTTTT.

CDR3 in DNA: TGTGCCAGCAGCCCGGGGACAGGGGTCCCTGGGGCCAACGTCCTGACTTTC. This sequence encodes CASSPGTGVPGANVLTF. The rearrangement links TRBV5-4 to TRBJ2-6, with TRBD1 matching over 10 bases. The CDR3 spans 17 residues. Germline V gives CDR1 SGHNT, CDR2 YYREEE (reference sequence). The V and J ends lost 4 bases and 2 bases, in that order; junction bases with no gene match: 6.

The CDR3: CASSEGLEASDGYTF. DNA for the CDR3: TGTGCCAGCAGCGAGGGACTTGAGGCCTCCGATGGCTACACCTTC. The V call is TRBV9, the J call TRBJ1-2; D is possibly TRBD1 (5 bases). Trimming pared 3 bases from V and 6 bases from J, leaving 18 bases between. Germline V gene lookup returns CDR1 SGDLS and CDR2 YYNGEE. CDR3 length equals 15 residues.

The CDR3 DNA sequence: TGTGCCAGCAGCGTAGGGGACTATTACACCGGGGAGCTGTTTTTT. Protein: CASSVGDYYTGELFF. This chain connects TRBV9 to TRBJ2-2; 7 bases map to TRBD2. Germline V gives CDR1 SGDLS, CDR2 YYNGEE. CDR3 length equals 15 residues. With 0 bases clipped from V and 3 bases from J, the junction kept 2 bases outside the gene matches.

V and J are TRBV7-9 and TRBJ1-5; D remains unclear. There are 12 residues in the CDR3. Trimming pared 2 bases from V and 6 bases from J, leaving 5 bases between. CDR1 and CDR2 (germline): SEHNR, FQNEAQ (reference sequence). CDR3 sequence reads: CASSLLGQPQHF. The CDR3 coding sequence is TGTGCCAGCAGCTTATTGGGTCAGCCCCAGCATTTT.

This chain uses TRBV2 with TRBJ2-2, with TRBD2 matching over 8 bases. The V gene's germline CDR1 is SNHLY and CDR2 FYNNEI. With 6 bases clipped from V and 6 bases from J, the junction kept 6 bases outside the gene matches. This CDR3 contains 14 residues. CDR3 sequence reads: CASRVGGVPGELFF. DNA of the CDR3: TGTGCCAGCAGGGTCGGGGGGGTCCCCGGGGAGCTGTTTTTT. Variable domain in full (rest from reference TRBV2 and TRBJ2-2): EPEVTQTPSHQVTQMGQEVILRCVPISNHLYFYWYRQILGQKVEFLVSFYNNEISEKSEIFDDQFSVERPDGSNFTLKIRSTKLEDSAMYFCASRVGGVPGELFFGEGSRLTVL.

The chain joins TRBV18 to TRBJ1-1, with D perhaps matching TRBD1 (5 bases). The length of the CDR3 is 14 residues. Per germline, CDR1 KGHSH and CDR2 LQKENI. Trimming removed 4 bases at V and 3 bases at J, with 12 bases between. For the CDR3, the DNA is TGTGCCAGCTCACGGGCAAACAGGTACACTGAAGCTTTCTTT. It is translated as CASSRANRYTEAFF.